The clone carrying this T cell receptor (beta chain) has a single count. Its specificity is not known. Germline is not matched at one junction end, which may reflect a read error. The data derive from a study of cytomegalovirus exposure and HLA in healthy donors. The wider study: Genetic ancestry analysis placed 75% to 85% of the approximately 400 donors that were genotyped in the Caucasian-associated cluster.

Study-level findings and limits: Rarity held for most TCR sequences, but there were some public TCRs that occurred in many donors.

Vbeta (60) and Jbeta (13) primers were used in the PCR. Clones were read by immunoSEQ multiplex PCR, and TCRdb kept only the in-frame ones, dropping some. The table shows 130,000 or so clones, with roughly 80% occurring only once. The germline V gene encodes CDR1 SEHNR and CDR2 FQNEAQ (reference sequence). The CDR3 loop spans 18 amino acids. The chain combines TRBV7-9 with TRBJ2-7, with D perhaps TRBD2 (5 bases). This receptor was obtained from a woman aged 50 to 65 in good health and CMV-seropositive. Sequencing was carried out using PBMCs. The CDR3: CSSSSIYTWGEQTYEQYF. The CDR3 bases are TGTTCCAGCAGCTCTATATATACATGGGGAGAGCAGACCTACGAGCAGTACTTC.